Below, one T cell receptor (beta chain) is given with its context. Its antigen specificity is not known. Base-call qualities are not available, and no considerably larger clone is one nucleotide away. This entry is derived from a study of identical twins (dated by TCRdb to 2016 to 2017). Background on the whole study: TCR alpha and beta repertoires from monozygotic twins, unrelated adults of various ages and cord blood were deep-sequenced to test whether fetal clonotypes persist. To rule out contamination, the twin experiments were replicated at different times with different library preparation protocols.

What the research found in general, with its limitations: Out-of-frame TCR alpha sequences shared between twins showed an excess of low generation-probability sequences compared with coincidental sharing between unrelated individuals. Because the same donors could not be followed over many years, the conclusions depended on cross-sectional statistical analysis. The excess sharing between twins in beta out-of-frame sequences was weaker because fewer shared sequences reduced the signal-to-noise ratio. Zero-insertion analyses could be partly confounded by invariant T cells such as MAIT and iNKT, although diverse VJ usage argued against such confounding for most clonotypes. In monozygotic twins, recombination models systematically underestimated out-of-frame TCR alpha sharing, but the models matched the sharing seen between unrelated individuals. Fewer insertions were carried by abundant cord blood beta clonotypes, a similar but weaker trend appeared in young adult naive repertoires, and no such trend appeared in memory repertoires.

All donors were healthy Caucasians. The twin cohort consisted of three pairs of female monozygotic twins, all aged roughly 18 to 30 years. The RNA used for TCR libraries was isolated from peripheral blood mononuclear cells. Library preparation used 5' RACE. Instrument on record: Illumina HiSeq 2000. A universal primer binding site was added through template switching, and the final cDNA carried a unique molecular identifier so that TCR cDNA molecules could be counted accurately. Specific primers in the conserved constant-segment region were used to synthesize first-strand cDNA for TCR alpha and beta chains. Each cDNA library was double barcoded, with a SMART-Mk sample barcode plus Illumina barcodes, to control for contamination. TruSeq adapter sequences and Illumina sample barcodes were added in two successive PCR steps. TCR alpha and beta cDNA libraries were sequenced on the Illumina HiSeq platform with custom primers. On the authors' methods: Raw reads were processed with MiGEC to extract unique molecular identifiers, and MiXCR was used to determine CDR3 positions. For each individual, recombination models were inferred using an EM algorithm with the repgenHMM and IGoR tools. Shared clonotypes were analyzed with the tcR package in R, and sharing was normalized by the product of cloneset sizes. To study raw recombination without the effects of thymic and clonal selection, out-of-frame nonproductive sequences were analyzed. The public reads were quality trimmed at Q25 with fastp and then assembled into clones with MiXCR by TCRdb, keeping productive beta chains. Each CDR3 protein appears once, grouped with its most common genes and DNA. TCRdb's processing, not the authors' own work, is the source of the V and J calls. The sample includes around 960,000 distinct CDR3 sequences, with about 12% observed a single time. The top ten constitute about 1.5% of the sample.

V sheds 8 bases and J sheds 4 bases, leaving 12 bases between their ends. Taken from cysteine to phenylalanine, the CDR3 has 13 residues. The entry retains the CDR3 DNA only, 39 bases that are in frame from base 1. These data also featured in a second study, about yellow fever vaccine responses in identical twins. As the second publication notes: According to the authors, the vaccine-induced T cell response in identical twins seemed to be partly convergent and partly specific to each individual. The study precisely tracked vaccine-responding T cell clones in identical twins.

The chain uses TRBV12-3 or TRBV12-4 and TRBJ1-5; possibly the D gene is TRBD1, per 6 matching bases. The sample consisted of PBMCs. The source of this sequence is a woman under 30 in good health. The DNA is as follows: TGTGCCAGCCGTCACAGGGCTAATCAGCCCCAGCATTTT. Its protein reads: CASRHRANQPQHF.